This T cell receptor (beta chain) derives from a study of blood T cell repertoires in COVID-19. Some clones are missing from TCRdb's copy, which holds only in-frame ones; the method was immunoSEQ multiplex PCR. The sample contains 180,000 or so clones, roughly 87% of which appear only once. The sequencing sample was made of PBMCs or T cells enriched from blood (not recorded which). The source is a woman in her forties with acute COVID-19.

The chain's CDR3 is CASSLDGTSGRGVSYEQYF. The CDR3 coding sequence is TGTGCCAGCAGCTTAGATGGCACTAGCGGGAGAGGGGTGTCCTACGAGCAGTACTTC. The chain employs TRBV7-9 and TRBJ2-7, with 11 positions matching TRBD2. Per the germline V gene, CDR1 is SEHNR and CDR2 is FQNEAQ (reference sequence). With 1 base clipped from V and 1 base from J, the junction kept 12 bases outside the gene matches. CDR3 size: 19 residues.